Presented here are 9 T cell receptor beta chains from one specimen sequenced in a study of siplizumab effects on memory and regulatory T cells. Assay used: immunoSEQ multiplex PCR; TCRdb lists only in-frame clones, some missing. Of about 50,000 clones listed, over 75% are singletons. What was sequenced was naive CD8+ T cells sorted from blood. These receptors all stem from a human donor in good health.

The chain links TRBV5-1 to TRBJ2-1, with D perhaps TRBD1 or TRBD2 (6 bases each). Trimming pared 4 bases from V and 0 bases from J, leaving 11 bases between. The CDR3 sequence is 15 residues long. The germline CDR1 and CDR2 sequences are SGHRS and YFSETQ. CDR3 in amino acids: CASSRGTSSYNEQFF. As DNA, the CDR3 is TGCGCCAGCAGCCGCGGGACAAGCTCCTACAATGAGCAGTTCTTC.

The V and J genes are TRBV7-9 and TRBJ2-7; D is perhaps TRBD1 (6 bases). Trimming left V 5 bases short and J 1 base short, with 21 bases between. This CDR3 has 17 amino acids. Germline V CDR1 and CDR2: SEHNR, FQNEAQ (reference sequence). CDR3 region: CASSHFANRDTSYEQYF. The CDR3 DNA follows: TGTGCCAGCAGCCATTTTGCGAACCGGGACACTTCCTACGAGCAGTACTTC.

The J gene is TRBJ2-7, the V gene TRBV20-1; TRBD1 agrees at 7 bases. The germline V gene has CDR1 DFQATT and CDR2 SNEGSKA (reference sequence). The CDR3 sequence is 11 residues long. V lost 0 bases and J lost 8; bases outside the gene matches: 1. DNA of the CDR3: TGCAGTGCTAGAGAGGGACAGCAGCAGTACTTC. Translated, it gives CSAREGQQQYF.

The chain links TRBV25-1 to TRBJ2-3; 8 bases map to TRBD1. This CDR3 region has 14 residues. Germline CDR1 and CDR2: MGHDK and SYGVNS. V was clipped by 6 bases and J by 1 base; unmatched bases: 3. CDR3 loop: CASSQTGGTDTQYF. DNA of the CDR3: TGTGCCAGCAGCCAGACAGGGGGCACAGATACGCAGTATTTT.

This chain links TRBV4-2 with TRBJ2-5; D unresolved. Germline V gene data show CDR1 as LGHNA and CDR2 as YNFKEQ. The CDR3 totals 13 residues. Deletions cut 4 bases from V and 4 bases from J, with 10 bases between. CDR3 sequence reads: CASSPLPPETQYF. The CDR3 bases are TGTGCCAGCAGCCCCCTGCCCCCAGAGACCCAGTACTTC.

This chain connects TRBV5-4 to TRBJ1-3; D call uncertain. Trimming pared 2 bases from V and 1 base from J, leaving 10 bases between. Germline V gene lookup returns CDR1 SGHNT and CDR2 YYREEE (reference sequence). This CDR3 is built from 15 residues. CDR3 loop: CASSFSGGSGNTIYF. CDR3 sequence (DNA): TGTGCCAGCAGCTTTAGTGGAGGGTCTGGAAACACCATATATTTT.

V is TRBV2 and J is TRBJ2-7; D may be TRBD2 (5 bases). Germline V CDR1 and CDR2: SNHLY, FYNNEI. Deletions cut 6 bases from V and 0 bases from J, with 21 bases between. The CDR3 contains 17 residues. The CDR3 coding sequence is TGTGCCAGCAGAGGACCGGGGTCCGGCCAGTACTCCTACGAGCAGTACTTC. This encodes CASRGPGSGQYSYEQYF.

This chain links TRBV6-6 with TRBJ2-7; 8 bases fit TRBD1. Unmatched junction bases numbered 9, after V lost 1 base and J lost 4 bases. Looked up from germline, CDR1 is MNHNY and CDR2 is SVGAGI (reference sequence). This CDR3 comprises 16 residues. The CDR3 nucleotides read TGTGCCAGCAGTTACTTCACGAACAGGGGGGAGTACGAGCAGTACTTC. It specifies CASSYFTNRGEYEQYF.

The rearrangement joins TRBV7-9 to TRBJ1-1; unclear D gene. Trimming left V 2 bases short and J 1 base short, with 8 bases between. Germline V lookup: CDR1 SEHNR, CDR2 FQNEAQ (reference sequence). The CDR3 is 14 residues long. CDR3 sequence (DNA): TGTGCCAGCAGCTTACGGACGGGGAACACTGAAGCTTTCTTT. This gives the protein CASSLRTGNTEAFF.